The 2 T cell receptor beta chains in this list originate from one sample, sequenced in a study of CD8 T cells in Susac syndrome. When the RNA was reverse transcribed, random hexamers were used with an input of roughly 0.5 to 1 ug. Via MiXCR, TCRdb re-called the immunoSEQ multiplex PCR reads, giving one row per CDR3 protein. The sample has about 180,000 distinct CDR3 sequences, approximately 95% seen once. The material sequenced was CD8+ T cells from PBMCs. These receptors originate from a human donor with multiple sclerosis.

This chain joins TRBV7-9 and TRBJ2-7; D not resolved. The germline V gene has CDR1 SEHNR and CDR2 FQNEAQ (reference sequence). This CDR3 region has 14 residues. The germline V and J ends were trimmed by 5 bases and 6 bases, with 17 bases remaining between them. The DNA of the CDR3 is TGTGCCAGCAGCCTACCCGGAACAGCCCGCGAGCAGTACTTC. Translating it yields CASSLPGTAREQYF.

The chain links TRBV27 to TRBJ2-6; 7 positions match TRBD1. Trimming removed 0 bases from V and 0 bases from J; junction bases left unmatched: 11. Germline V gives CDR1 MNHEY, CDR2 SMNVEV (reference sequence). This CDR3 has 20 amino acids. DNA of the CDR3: TGTGCCAGCAGTTTATCCTTCCGCACGGGACAGCTCTCTGGGGCCAACGTCCTGACTTTC. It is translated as CASSLSFRTGQLSGANVLTF.